Following are 9 T cell receptor beta chains from one sample sequenced in a study of identical twins. TCRdb itself ran the 5' RACE reads through MiXCR, one entry per CDR3 protein. The sample lists 550,000 to 800,000 distinct CDR3 sequences; 7.1% were seen once. These same data were also listed under a study on yellow fever vaccine responses in identical twins.

The sample consisted of PBMCs. Receptor source: a woman aged 18 to 35 in good health.

This clonotype occurred a few times. The chain has TRBV10-2 and TRBJ2-4, with D maybe TRBD2 (5 bases). CDR3 length: 14 residues. V was trimmed by 8 bases and J by 1 base, leaving 12 bases between them. From germline, CDR1 is WSHSY and CDR2 SAAADI. This CDR3 is CASLLSGAKNIQYF. The CDR3 nucleotides read TGCGCCAGCCTCCTTTCGGGGGCCAAAAACATTCAGTACTTC.

This clonotype occurred many times. The chain carries TRBV10-2 and TRBJ1-6; 8 bases agree with TRBD1. Germline assignment: CDR1 WSHSY and CDR2 SAAADI. CDR3 length equals 14 residues. The trim removed 6 bases at V and 7 bases at J, leaving 5 bases unmatched. CDR3 nucleotide sequence: TGCGCCAGCAGCAAGGACAGGGACAATTCACCCCTCCACTTT. It is translated as CASSKDRDNSPLHF.

This clonotype was seen a handful of times. V gene TRBV10-3 combines with J gene TRBJ1-1; 8 bases are a match to TRBD1. Unmatched junction bases numbered 8, after V lost 2 bases and J lost 6 bases. This CDR3 region has 15 residues. Germline V gene data show CDR1 as ENHRY and CDR2 as SYGVKD. CDR3 protein: CAISEGTGGIAEAFF. CDR3 nucleotides: TGTGCCATCAGTGAGGGGACAGGTGGTATAGCTGAAGCTTTCTTT.

The V call is TRBV3-1, the J call TRBJ2-5; TRBD2 matches 10 bases. The J segment lost 5 bases and the V segment lost 4 bases, leaving 7 bases of the junction unmatched. This CDR3 has 15 residues. Per the germline V gene, CDR1 is LGHDT and CDR2 is YNNKEL (reference sequence). The CDR3 nucleotides are TGTGCCAGCAGCCTACTAGCGGGGACCCCGGAGACCCAGTACTTC. Its protein is CASSLLAGTPETQYF.

This clonotype was seen a few times. The chain combines TRBV7-9 with TRBJ2-3, with TRBD1 matching over 8 bases. Germline CDR1 SEHNR, CDR2 FQNEAQ (reference sequence). After removal of 8 bases from V and 1 base from J, the junction contained 11 bases not matched to a gene. This CDR3 has 16 residues. This chain's CDR3 is CASRLTGVYGTDTQYF. The CDR3 region has the DNA TGTGCCAGCCGCCTGACAGGGGTTTACGGCACAGATACGCAGTATTTT. The full variable domain, its missing parts supplied by reference TRBV7-9 and TRBJ2-3, is DTGVSQNPRHKITKRGQNVTFRCDPISEHNRLYWYRQTLGQGPEFLTYFQNEAQLEKSRLLSDRFSAERPKGSFSTLEIQRTEQGDSAMYLCASRLTGVYGTDTQYFGPGTRLTVL.

This clonotype was observed a few times. The V and J genes are TRBV20-1 and TRBJ2-2, with a possible D match to TRBD2 (6 bases). V shed 4 bases and J shed 5 bases, with 11 bases lying between them. The CDR3 extends over 13 amino acids. Germline lookup yields CDR1 DFQATT and CDR2 SNEGSKA (reference sequence). The CDR3 reads CSAIWRVTGELFF. CDR3 nucleotide sequence: TGCAGTGCTATTTGGAGGGTAACCGGGGAGCTGTTTTTT.

V and J are TRBV7-2 and TRBJ2-7; weak D call: TRBD1 (7 bases). Looked up from germline, CDR1 is SGHTA and CDR2 is FQGNSA. The CDR3 extends over 14 amino acids. Trimming removed 5 bases from V and 4 bases from J, with 15 bases in between. CDR3 sequence reads: CASSQYRGGYEQYF. In DNA form, the CDR3 reads TGTGCCAGCAGCCAGTACAGGGGAGGTTACGAGCAGTACTTC.

This clonotype came up a few times. V and J are TRBV29-1 and TRBJ2-1; no firm D call. This CDR3 contains 11 residues. CDR1 and CDR2 from the germline V gene are SQVTM and ANQGSEA. Deletions cut 7 bases from V and 7 bases from J, with 11 bases between. CDR3 nucleotide sequence: TGCAGCGGCCAATCCGGGAATGAGCAGTTCTTC. It encodes CSGQSGNEQFF.

The chain uses TRBV12-3 or TRBV12-4 and TRBJ2-3; TRBD1 might be the D (5 bases). Trimming stripped 8 bases from V and 5 bases from J, with 14 bases between. The CDR3 runs 13 residues. CDR3 coding DNA: TGTGCCAGCCCCTCAGTAGGGGAAGATACGCAGTATTTT. It yields the protein CASPSVGEDTQYF.